This TCR beta chain appears in the sequencing data of a study of shared clonotypes between healthy human individuals. For the study at large: Each donor's CD4 naive and CD4 memory cells filled three plates apiece, CD8 naive two, and CD8 memory one. Regarding the study as a whole: A generally larger estimated richness was seen in naive subsets than in memory subsets.

Regarding this clone: What it binds is unknown. Other DNA sequences within the sample encode an identical CDR3.

Deep was the level used in running the assay. Profiled with immunoSEQ multiplex PCR; TCRdb holds only in-frame clones, not every one. The sample contains about 2 million clones, roughly 94% of which appear only once. The CDR3 loop spans 16 amino acids. Germline CDR1 KGHSH, CDR2 LQKENI. Trimming removed 0 bases from V and 1 base from J; junction bases left unmatched: 3. The chain links TRBV18 to TRBJ2-7; the match to TRBD2 covers 10 bases. The sample consisted of naive CD4+ T cells sorted from blood. Subset: CD45RA+ positively selected. The clonotype was recovered from a man younger than 35 in good health. The CDR3 is CASSPPRLAGSYEQYF. The CDR3 bases are TGTGCCAGCTCACCACCGAGACTAGCGGGTTCCTACGAGCAGTACTTC.